The 27 T cell receptor beta chains in this list originate from one sample, sequenced in a study of beta chain features in type 1 diabetes. Study-wide results and limits: Significant though moderate, a shortening of TCRB CDR3s appeared in all four CD4+ subsets of Type 1 diabetes patients.

What these receptors recognize is not known. Every isolated RNA sample was fully reverse transcribed, so sequencing captured expressed TCRB transcripts. Using immunoSEQ multiplex PCR, the repertoire was profiled, and TCRdb retains in-frame clones only, with some absent. The sample records more than 300,000 clones, roughly 12% being singletons. Sample: naive CD4+ T cells from blood. The receptor source for this set is a woman aged 18 to 35 with type 1 diabetes.

This clone was seen more than once but under ten times. Written as DNA, the CDR3 is TGTGCCAGCAGCTTACAGGGGTGGAACACTGAAGCTTTCTTT. Encoded protein: CASSLQGWNTEAFF. The chain has TRBV7-9 and TRBJ1-1, with D tentatively TRBD1 (6 bases). The V end was cut by 2 bases, the J end by 1 base, with 8 bases between. There are 14 residues in the CDR3. Per the germline V gene, CDR1 is SEHNR and CDR2 is FQNEAQ (reference sequence).

The gene calls are TRBV7-2 and TRBJ2-7; 9 bases agree with TRBD1. Germline V lookup: CDR1 SGHTA, CDR2 FQGNSA. V gave up 5 bases and J gave up 2 bases; unmatched junction bases: 10. This CDR3 is 16 amino acids long. CDR3 DNA sequence: TGTGCCAGCAGCCCGGAGGGGACAGGGAGCGCCTACGAGCAGTACTTC. It specifies CASSPEGTGSAYEQYF.

V is TRBV14 and J is TRBJ2-7; possible D gene TRBD2, 6 bases. Between the trimmed V and J ends, which lost 4 bases and 2 bases, there was a span of 9 bases. The CDR3 is 13 amino acids. Looked up from germline, CDR1 is SGHDN and CDR2 is FVKESK. DNA for the CDR3: TGTGCCAGCAGCCCCCGCGGGACCTACGAGCAGTACTTC. As protein: CASSPRGTYEQYF.

This chain connects TRBV7-9 to TRBJ1-5, with TRBD1 matching over 7 bases. The CDR3 extends over 17 amino acids. Germline V gene sequence: CDR1 SEHNR, CDR2 FQNEAQ (reference sequence). The J segment lost 7 bases and the V segment lost 5 bases, leaving 17 bases of the junction unmatched. CDR3 sequence: CASSAHPDRDRGQPQHF. CDR3 DNA sequence: TGTGCCAGCAGCGCACACCCCGACAGGGATCGAGGCCAGCCCCAGCATTTT.

The J gene is TRBJ1-5, the V gene TRBV19, with D maybe TRBD1 (5 bases). The CDR3 length is 12 residues. The V end lost 3 bases, the J end lost 9 bases, and 9 bases lay between the germline ends. Germline CDR1 is LNHDA and CDR2 is SQIVND (reference sequence). In DNA, the CDR3 is TGTGCCAGTAGTATGCAGGGAGGGCCCCAGCATTTT. Translated, it gives CASSMQGGPQHF.

The V gene is TRBV6-5, the J gene TRBJ2-1; D might be TRBD1 (6 bases). The CDR3 runs to 14 residues. V lost 2 bases, J lost 12 bases, and 17 bases lay in between. CDR1 and CDR2 from the germline V gene are MNHEY and SVGAGI. CDR3 region: CASSYGDRRVGQFF. The CDR3 coding sequence is TGTGCCAGCAGTTACGGTGACAGGCGGGTTGGGCAGTTCTTC.

This rearrangement joins TRBV4-3 to TRBJ2-2, with D perhaps TRBD1 (5 bases). Germline V lookup: CDR1 LGHNA, CDR2 YSLEER. The CDR3 runs 14 residues. Trimming cost V 3 bases and J 4 bases, with 9 bases left between them. The CDR3: CASSHAGLTGELFF. DNA for the CDR3: TGCGCCAGCAGCCACGCAGGGCTCACCGGGGAGCTGTTTTTT.

This chain links TRBV9 with TRBJ1-2, with D possibly matching TRBD1 (5 bases). The V and J ends lost 2 bases and 6 bases respectively, with 14 bases between them. The V gene's germline CDR1 is SGDLS and CDR2 YYNGEE. The CDR3 loop spans 14 amino acids. In DNA, the CDR3 is TGTGCCAGCAGCGTTCGGAGTGGAGGGGATGGCTACACCTTC. As protein: CASSVRSGGDGYTF.

The chain uses TRBV28 and TRBJ2-2; D remains unclear. CDR3 size: 15 residues. The V and J ends lost 2 bases and 4 bases respectively, with 11 bases between them. Per the germline V gene, CDR1 is MDHEN and CDR2 is SYDVKM. CDR3 in DNA: TGTGCCAGCAGTTTACCCCTAGGCGGCACCGGGGAGCTGTTTTTT. This translates into CASSLPLGGTGELFF. The variable domain in full, with the rest retrieved from reference TRBV28 and TRBJ2-2, is DVKVTQSSRYLVKRTGEKVFLECVQDMDHENMFWYRQDPGLGLRLIYFSYDVKMKEKGDIPEGYSVSREKKERFSLILESASTNQTSMYLCASSLPLGGTGELFFGEGSRLTVL.

This clone was recorded a few times. The rearrangement links TRBV7-2 to TRBJ2-1; TRBD2 matches at 9 bases. This CDR3 comprises 15 residues. J was trimmed by 12 bases and V by 2 bases; bases with no gene match: 11. From germline, CDR1 is SGHTA and CDR2 FQGNSA. CDR3 DNA: TGTGCCAGCAGCTTACCCCCGAGGGGCGGGGGGGGGCAGTTCTTC. Encoded protein: CASSLPPRGGGGQFF.

This clone was detected a few times. As DNA, the CDR3 is TGCGCCAGCAGCTTCGGGACTAGCGGCACAGATACGCAGTATTTT. It translates to CASSFGTSGTDTQYF. The rearrangement uses TRBV5-1 and TRBJ2-3, with 10 bases matching TRBD2. CDR3 length: 15 residues. With V trimmed by 2 bases and J by 1 base, 1 base remained unmatched. CDR1 and CDR2 (germline): SGHRS, YFSETQ.

V gene TRBV19 combines with J gene TRBJ2-2, with TRBD1 matching over 9 bases. The CDR3 totals 15 residues. CDR1 LNHDA and CDR2 SQIVND come from the germline V gene (reference sequence). With V trimmed by 9 bases and J by 3 bases, 8 bases remained unmatched. In DNA, the CDR3 is TGTGCCAGCAAAAGGACAGGGGTGGACACCGGGGAGCTGTTTTTT. It codes for CASKRTGVDTGELFF.

The sample holds a few counts of this clone. The gene calls are TRBV5-1 and TRBJ2-7; D ambiguous. The germline gives CDR1 SGHRS, CDR2 YFSETQ. There are 12 residues in the CDR3. Trimming took 0 bases from V and 5 from J, leaving 6 bases between them. The CDR3 nucleotides are TGCGCCAGCAGCTTGGGTCAGGACGAGCAGTACTTC. The encoded protein is CASSLGQDEQYF.

This clone showed up just a few times. The V call is TRBV5-6, the J call TRBJ2-1; D not certain. The germline V gene encodes CDR1 SGHDT and CDR2 YYEEEE. The CDR3 runs to 14 residues. The V end was cut by 0 bases, the J end by 1 base, with 5 bases between. CDR3 bases: TGTGCCAGCAGCTTGGGTCAGTCCTACAATGAGCAGTTCTTC. Protein product: CASSLGQSYNEQFF.

The chain carries TRBV19 and TRBJ2-7; TRBD2 is a possible D gene (5 bases). Germline V gene sequence: CDR1 LNHDA, CDR2 SQIVND (reference sequence). This CDR3 comprises 14 residues. The V end was cut by 5 bases, the J end by 3 bases, with 14 bases between. DNA for the CDR3: TGTGCCAGTAGTCCCGGACTCCGTTACTACGAGCAGTACTTC. Protein: CASSPGLRYYEQYF.

The rearrangement joins TRBV6-5 to TRBJ2-7; TRBD1 is a possible D gene (5 bases). V lost 9 bases to trimming and J lost 4 bases, with 19 bases between them. The CDR3 totals 14 residues. Germline V gives CDR1 MNHEY, CDR2 SVGAGI. The DNA of the CDR3 is TGTGCCAGTTTGGGGCCGGGTGGTATATACGAGCAGTACTTC. Encoded protein: CASLGPGGIYEQYF.

There are a few counts of this clone. The rearrangement links TRBV7-2 to TRBJ2-5; 8 bases are shared with TRBD1. J lost 3 bases, V lost 5 bases, and 5 bases had no gene match. This CDR3 has 14 amino acids. Per germline, CDR1 SGHTA and CDR2 FQGNSA. This chain's CDR3 is CASSTRTGKETQYF. In DNA form, the CDR3 reads TGTGCCAGCAGCACTAGGACAGGGAAAGAGACCCAGTACTTC.

This clone was seen only a few times. One junction end disagrees with the germline gene, perhaps due to a read error. The rearrangement joins TRBV7-2 to TRBJ2-3, with 9 nucleotides matching TRBD2. Germline CDR1 and CDR2: SGHTA and FQGNSA. This CDR3 comprises 13 residues. The CDR3 loop reads CASSGTSKDTQYF. The CDR3 DNA is TGTGCCAGCAGCGGGACTAGCAAAGATACGCAGTATTTT.

This clone appeared a few times. This chain joins TRBV30 and TRBJ1-5; perhaps TRBD1 as D (6 bases). V was cut by 7 bases and J by 1 base, with 11 bases left in between. The CDR3 sequence is 13 residues long. Germline V gene lookup returns CDR1 GTSNPN and CDR2 SVGIG (reference sequence). CDR3 sequence: CASGTQSNQPQHF. Here the CDR3 DNA reads TGTGCCTCGGGGACACAAAGCAATCAGCCCCAGCATTTT.

This clone was detected a few times. The CDR3 region is CASSLAGGRVDTQYF. Written as DNA, the CDR3 is TGCGCCAGCAGCTTGGCCGGCGGGAGGGTGGATACGCAGTATTTT. The chain recombines TRBV5-1 with TRBJ2-3, with 9 bases fitting TRBD2. Germline CDR1 is SGHRS and CDR2 is YFSETQ. V trimming: 0 bases; J trimming: 6 bases; junction bases outside the gene matches: 5. There are 15 residues in the CDR3.

This sequence joins TRBV11-2 and TRBJ2-7, with TRBD1 as a possible D gene (6 bases). V lost 5 bases to trimming and J lost 2 bases, with 16 bases between them. CDR1 is SGHAT, CDR2 FQNNGV, per germline. The CDR3 is made up of 15 amino acids. CDR3: CASSPLLGGTYEQYF. The CDR3 DNA reads TGTGCCAGCAGCCCACTCCTAGGGGGAACCTACGAGCAGTACTTC.

This rearrangement joins TRBV18 to TRBJ2-7; 10 nucleotides align to TRBD1. Trimming at V came to 4 bases and at J to 9 bases, leaving 6 bases not matched to a gene. There are 13 residues in the CDR3. CDR1 is KGHSH, CDR2 LQKENI, per germline. Here the CDR3 reads CASSQGTGEMQYF. The CDR3 DNA is TGTGCCAGCTCACAGGGGACAGGGGAGATGCAGTACTTC.

V and J are TRBV9 and TRBJ2-2, with 9 bases aligning to TRBD2. Unmatched junction bases numbered 10, after V lost 2 bases and J lost 2 bases. The CDR3 is 18 amino acids. CDR1 and CDR2 (germline): SGDLS, YYNGEE. In DNA, the CDR3 is TGTGCCAGCAGCGTGCTCCCCCGGACTAGCGAAAACACCGGGGAGCTGTTTTTT. It translates to CASSVLPRTSENTGELFF.

This clone has only a few counts. The V call is TRBV30, the J call TRBJ2-1, with D possibly TRBD1 on 6 matching bases. CDR1 GTSNPN and CDR2 SVGIG come from the germline V gene (reference sequence). V was trimmed by 4 bases and J by 5 bases, leaving 21 bases between them. The CDR3 sequence is 16 residues long. The CDR3, as DNA: TGTGCCTGGACCCTGGGCGACAGGAGGTTGGACAATGAGCAGTTCTTC. It encodes CAWTLGDRRLDNEQFF.

The rearrangement uses TRBV4-3 and TRBJ2-3, with a possible D match to TRBD1 (6 bases). V lost 6 bases to trimming and J lost 3 bases, with 19 bases between them. The CDR3 is made up of 16 amino acids. The germline gives CDR1 LGHNA, CDR2 YSLEER. The chain's CDR3 is CASSRKGVQGTDTQYF. The CDR3 nucleotides read TGCGCCAGCAGTCGCAAAGGAGTACAGGGAACAGATACGCAGTATTTT.

The chain links TRBV25-1 to TRBJ2-1, with 9 bases aligning to TRBD1. Looked up from germline, CDR1 is MGHDK and CDR2 is SYGVNS. The CDR3 consists of 14 residues. V shed 7 bases and J 10 bases; nucleotides not matched to a gene: 11. CDR3 sequence: CASNPGQGGREQFF. CDR3 DNA sequence: TGTGCCAGCAATCCGGGACAGGGAGGGAGGGAGCAGTTCTTC.

This clone turned up a few times. The chain couples TRBV4-1 to TRBJ2-5; D perhaps matches TRBD1 (6 bases). CDR3 size: 15 residues. Trimming pared 0 bases from V and 5 bases from J, leaving 13 bases between. Germline V gene lookup returns CDR1 MGHRA and CDR2 YSYEKL. For the CDR3, the DNA is TGCGCCAGCAGCCAAGAAGGCGGCCAGGGGGAGACCCAGTACTTC. Translation gives CASSQEGGQGETQYF.